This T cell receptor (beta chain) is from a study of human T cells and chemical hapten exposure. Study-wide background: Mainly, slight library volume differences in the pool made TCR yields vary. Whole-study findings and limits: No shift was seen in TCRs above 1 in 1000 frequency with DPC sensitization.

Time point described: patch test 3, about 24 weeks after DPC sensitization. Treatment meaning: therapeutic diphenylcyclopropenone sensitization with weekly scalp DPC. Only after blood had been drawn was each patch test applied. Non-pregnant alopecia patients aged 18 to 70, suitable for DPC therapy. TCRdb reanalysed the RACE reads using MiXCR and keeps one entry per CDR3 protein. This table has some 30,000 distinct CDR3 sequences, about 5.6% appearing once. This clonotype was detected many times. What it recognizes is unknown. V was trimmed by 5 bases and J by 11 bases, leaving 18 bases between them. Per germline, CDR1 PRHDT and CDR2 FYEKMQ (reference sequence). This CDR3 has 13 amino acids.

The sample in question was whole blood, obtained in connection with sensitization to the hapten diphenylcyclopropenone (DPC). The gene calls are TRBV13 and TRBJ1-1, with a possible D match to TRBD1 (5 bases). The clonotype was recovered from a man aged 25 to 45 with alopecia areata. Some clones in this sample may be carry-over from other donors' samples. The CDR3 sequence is CASSLIRGMTAFF. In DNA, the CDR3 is TGTGCCAGCAGCCTAATAAGGGGAATGACGGCTTTCTTT. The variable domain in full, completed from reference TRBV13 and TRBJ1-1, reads AAGVIQSPRHLIKEKRETATLKCYPIPRHDTVYWYQQGPGQDPQFLISFYEKMQSDKGSIPDRFSAQQFSDYHSELNMSSLELGDSALYFCASSLIRGMTAFFGQGTRLTVV.